This paragraph reports one T cell receptor beta chain. The method was immunoSEQ multiplex PCR; TCRdb's version includes in-frame clones alone and lacks a portion of them. The sample contains 150,000 to 200,000 clones, about 70% of which appear only once. There are 16 residues in the CDR3. Trimming removed 2 bases from V and 6 bases from J; junction bases left unmatched: 10. The germline V gene encodes CDR1 MNHEY and CDR2 SVGAGI. The sample is drawn from a study of blood T cell repertoires in COVID-19. Overall study context: The United States, Italy and Spain supplied acute and convalescent COVID-19 samples. Sources were T cells, B-cell-depleted T cells, or PBMCs; the material itself was cDNA or gDNA.

The chain combines TRBV6-5 with TRBJ2-5; 9 bases align to TRBD2. The sample taken for sequencing was peripheral blood. The source of this sequence is a woman aged 50 to 60 with active or convalescent COVID-19. This CDR3 reads CASSYPAGGGKKTQYF. Written as DNA, the CDR3 is TGTGCCAGCAGTTACCCCGCGGGAGGGGGGAAAAAGACCCAGTACTTC.